This TCR beta chain was recovered during a study of T cells in localized non-small cell lung cancer. This CDR3 is built from 16 residues. The germline V gene has CDR1 SGHNT and CDR2 YENEEA. The J segment lost 1 base and the V segment lost 5 bases, leaving 7 bases of the junction unmatched. Clones were sequenced by immunoSEQ multiplex PCR, and TCRdb holds only the in-frame ones, with some missing. This sample has around 78,000 clones, with 88% found just once. Sequencing was performed on peripheral blood, taken before any cancer treatment. The receptor was derived from a woman aged 35-75 years with stage I squamous cell lung carcinoma. V and J are TRBV11-3 and TRBJ2-5; 10 bases are shared with TRBD1. CDR3 amino acids: CASSPGTGVSQETQYF. CDR3 DNA: TGTGCCAGCAGCCCCGGGACAGGGGTTTCCCAAGAGACCCAGTACTTC.